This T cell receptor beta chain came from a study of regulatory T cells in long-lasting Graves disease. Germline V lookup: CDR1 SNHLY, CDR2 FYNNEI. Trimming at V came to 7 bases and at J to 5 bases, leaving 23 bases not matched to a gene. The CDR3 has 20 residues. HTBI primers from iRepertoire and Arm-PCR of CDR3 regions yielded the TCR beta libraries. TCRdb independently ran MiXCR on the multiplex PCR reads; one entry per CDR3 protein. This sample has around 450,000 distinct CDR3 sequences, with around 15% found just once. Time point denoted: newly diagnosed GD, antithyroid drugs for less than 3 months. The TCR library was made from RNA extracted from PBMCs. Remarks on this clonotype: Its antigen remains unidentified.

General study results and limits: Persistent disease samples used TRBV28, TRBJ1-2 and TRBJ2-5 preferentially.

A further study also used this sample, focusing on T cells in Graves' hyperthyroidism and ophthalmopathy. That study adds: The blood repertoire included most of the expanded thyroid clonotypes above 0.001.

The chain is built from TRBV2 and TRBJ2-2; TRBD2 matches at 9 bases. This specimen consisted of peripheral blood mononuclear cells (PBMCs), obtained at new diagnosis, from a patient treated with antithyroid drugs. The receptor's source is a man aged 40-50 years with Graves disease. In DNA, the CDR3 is TGTGCCAGCAAGGGGCGCAGGGTGGGTAGCGGGAGACGGGATACCGGGGAGCTGTTTTTT. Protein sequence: CASKGRRVGSGRRDTGELFF.